This T cell receptor (beta chain) stems from a study of shared clonotypes between healthy human individuals. In the study overall: The cohort comprised a couple of women and a few men. Their ages spanned 18 to 49 years.

This CDR3 region has 18 residues. Trimming took 3 bases from V and 5 from J, leaving 22 bases between them. Per germline, CDR1 MNHEY and CDR2 SMNVEV (reference sequence). Donors were Caucasian adults residing in Nashville, Tennessee, USA. Every immunoSEQ plate was one replicate of a subset's evenly spread DNA. Sequenced by immunoSEQ multiplex PCR; TCRdb stores in-frame clones only, minus some. The data hold about 2 million clones, with 95% observed a single time. Source material: naive CD4+ T cells sorted from blood. Subset indicated: CD45RA+ positively selected. The gene calls are TRBV27 and TRBJ2-2; D perhaps matches TRBD1 (7 bases). This clonotype originated in a man aged 18 to 29 in good health. CDR3 sequence (DNA): TGTGCCAGCAGTTTCATGACCAGGGGGTATGCGGGGACCGGGGAGCTGTTTTTT. Amino acid sequence: CASSFMTRGYAGTGELFF.